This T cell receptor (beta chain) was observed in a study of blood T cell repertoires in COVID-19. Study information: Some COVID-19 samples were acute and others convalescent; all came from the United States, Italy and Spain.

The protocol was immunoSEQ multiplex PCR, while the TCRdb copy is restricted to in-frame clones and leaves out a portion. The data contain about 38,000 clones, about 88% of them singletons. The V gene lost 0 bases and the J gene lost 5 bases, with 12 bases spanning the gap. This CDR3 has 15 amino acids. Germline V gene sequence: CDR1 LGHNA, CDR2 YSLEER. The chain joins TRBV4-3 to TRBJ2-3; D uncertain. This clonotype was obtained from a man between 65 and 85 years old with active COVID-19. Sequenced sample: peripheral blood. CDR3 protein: CASSQDTASGDTQYF. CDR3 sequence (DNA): TGCGCCAGCAGCCAAGATACCGCCTCCGGAGATACGCAGTATTTT.